One sample yielded the 14 T cell receptor beta chains listed below, sequenced in a study of cytomegalovirus exposure and HLA in healthy donors. Both 60 Vbeta primers and 13 Jbeta primers went into the PCR. Profiling relied on immunoSEQ multiplex PCR, and the TCRdb table lists in-frame clones only, not all of them. The sample lists roughly 200,000 clones; roughly 80% were seen once. The sample consisted of PBMCs. Receptor source: a woman in her twenties or thirties in good health and CMV-seronegative.

The J gene is TRBJ2-1, the V gene TRBV2; no reliable D call. CDR1 is SNHLY and CDR2 is FYNNEI in the germline V gene. The CDR3 extends over 14 amino acids. With 10 bases removed from V and 5 bases from J, the gap between germline ends came to 18 bases. Here the CDR3 reads CANRLTFTDNEQFF. DNA for the CDR3: TGTGCCAACCGGTTAACGTTCACGGACAATGAGCAGTTCTTC.

This clone was detected only once. The chain joins TRBV29-1 to TRBJ1-2; perhaps TRBD1 as D (5 bases). CDR1 and CDR2 from the germline V gene are SQVTM and ANQGSEA. The CDR3 runs to 13 residues. The V and J ends lost 6 bases and 4 bases respectively, with 15 bases between them. Here the CDR3 reads CSVGITGSYGYTF. The CDR3 DNA sequence: TGCAGCGTAGGGATTACAGGTAGCTATGGCTACACCTTC.

This clone was seen only a few times. The rearrangement links TRBV27 to TRBJ1-5; 10 nucleotides match TRBD1. There are 19 residues in the CDR3. Germline-derived CDR1 and CDR2 are MNHEY and SMNVEV (reference sequence). Trimming removed 5 bases from V and 0 bases from J; junction bases left unmatched: 13. In nucleotides, the CDR3 is TGTGCCAGCAGTCCGGGACAGGGGACTCCCCCATATAGCAATCAGCCCCAGCATTTT. This encodes CASSPGQGTPPYSNQPQHF.

The chain recombines TRBV30 with TRBJ2-7, with D tentatively TRBD1 (5 bases). Germline V gives CDR1 GTSNPN, CDR2 SVGIG (reference sequence). Trimming removed 5 bases at V and 0 bases at J, with 8 bases between. The CDR3 contains 12 residues. CDR3 amino acids: CAWLTGSYEQYF. CDR3 sequence (DNA): TGTGCCTGGCTCACAGGCTCCTACGAGCAGTACTTC.

The rearrangement links TRBV19 to TRBJ2-7; D possibly corresponds to TRBD2 (6 bases). CDR3 size: 15 residues. Trimming cost V 3 bases and J 4 bases, with 16 bases left between them. Germline V CDR1 and CDR2: LNHDA, SQIVND (reference sequence). DNA of the CDR3: TGTGCCAGTAGTATCCGGGTAGCGGAGAGATACGAGCAGTACTTC. This gives the protein CASSIRVAERYEQYF.

A single count supports this clone. The chain recombines TRBV28 with TRBJ1-1; 8 bases map to TRBD1. CDR3 length equals 16 residues. The V gene end was trimmed by 5 bases and the J gene end by 4 bases; junction bases not matched to a gene: 12. Germline V gives CDR1 MDHEN, CDR2 SYDVKM. The CDR3: CASSDPLDRGFTEAFF. CDR3 DNA: TGTGCCAGCAGTGATCCCCTTGACAGGGGCTTCACTGAAGCTTTCTTT.

This clone was counted once. The gene calls are TRBV7-6 and TRBJ2-1; 13 positions match TRBD2. The trim removed 4 bases at V and 4 bases at J, leaving 1 base unmatched. The CDR3 runs to 15 residues. Per germline, CDR1 SGHVS and CDR2 FNYEAQ. CDR3 nucleotides: TGTGCCAGCAGCTCGACTAGCGGGGGGTACAATGAGCAGTTCTTC. Protein sequence: CASSSTSGGYNEQFF. Full variable domain (missing parts from reference TRBV7-6 and TRBJ2-1): GAGVSQSPRYKVTKRGQDVALRCDPISGHVSLYWYRQALGQGPEFLTYFNYEAQQDKSGLPNDRFSAERPEGSISTLTIQRTEQRDSAMYRCASSSTSGGYNEQFFGPGTRLTVL.

This chain uses TRBV4-1 with TRBJ1-1, with TRBD1 as a possible D gene (5 bases). CDR1 is MGHRA, CDR2 YSYEKL, per germline. V was pared by 2 bases and J by 8 bases, with 18 bases between. The CDR3 is made up of 15 amino acids. The CDR3 loop is CASSQRSWGGPEAFF. CDR3 in DNA: TGCGCCAGCAGCCAACGGTCTTGGGGGGGACCAGAAGCTTTCTTT.

The chain carries TRBV9 and TRBJ1-2; D is perhaps TRBD1 (6 bases). Germline V gives CDR1 SGDLS, CDR2 YYNGEE. V was cut by 0 bases and J by 7 bases, with 13 bases left in between. The CDR3 loop spans 14 amino acids. The CDR3 loop reads CASSVDVGGAGYTF. The CDR3 bases are TGTGCCAGCAGCGTAGACGTTGGGGGCGCTGGCTACACCTTC.

The V gene is TRBV10-3, the J gene TRBJ2-6; 9 nucleotides line up with TRBD2. Unmatched junction bases numbered 12, after V lost 9 bases and J lost 0 bases. There are 18 residues in the CDR3. CDR1 is ENHRY and CDR2 is SYGVKD in the germline V gene. Here the CDR3 DNA reads TGTGCCATTTCCTCGACTAGCGGAATACTCTCTGGGGCCAACGTCCTGACTTTC. Amino acids: CAISSTSGILSGANVLTF.

The chain is built from TRBV2 and TRBJ1-1; TRBD1 matches 8 bases. CDR1 is SNHLY and CDR2 is FYNNEI in the germline V gene. Losses at the gene ends were 6 bases for V and 1 base for J; bases not matched to a gene: 4. This CDR3 contains 14 residues. In DNA form, the CDR3 reads TGTGCCAGCAGCCCCGGGACAGGGAACACTGAAGCTTTCTTT. Its protein product is CASSPGTGNTEAFF.

The V gene is TRBV7-9, the J gene TRBJ2-1; 9 nucleotides match TRBD2. The germline CDR1 and CDR2 sequences are SEHNR and FQNEAQ (reference sequence). V lost 4 bases, J lost 6 bases, and 7 bases stayed unmatched. This CDR3 has 15 residues. The DNA of the CDR3 is TGTGCCAGCAGCTCCGGGACTAGCTCGGGCAATGAGCAGTTCTTC. Amino acid sequence: CASSSGTSSGNEQFF.

This clone appeared a single time. One end of the junction varies from germline; a read error may be responsible. The J gene is TRBJ1-2, the V gene TRBV19; TRBD1 might be the D (6 bases). Germline assignment: CDR1 LNHDA and CDR2 SQIVND (reference sequence). The length of the CDR3 is 16 residues. The CDR3 bases are TGTGCCAGTATAGGGACATACGGCTGGAGTATCTATGGCTACCCCTTC. Its protein is CASIGTYGWSIYGYPF.

The chain combines TRBV19 with TRBJ2-3; the D gene is possibly TRBD2 (5 bases). Deletions cut 5 bases from V and 2 bases from J, with 14 bases between. This CDR3 has 15 amino acids. The germline gives CDR1 LNHDA, CDR2 SQIVND (reference sequence). The DNA of the CDR3 is TGTGCCAGTAGTTGGACTTTCGGTCCCACAGATACGCAGTATTTT. It codes for CASSWTFGPTDTQYF.